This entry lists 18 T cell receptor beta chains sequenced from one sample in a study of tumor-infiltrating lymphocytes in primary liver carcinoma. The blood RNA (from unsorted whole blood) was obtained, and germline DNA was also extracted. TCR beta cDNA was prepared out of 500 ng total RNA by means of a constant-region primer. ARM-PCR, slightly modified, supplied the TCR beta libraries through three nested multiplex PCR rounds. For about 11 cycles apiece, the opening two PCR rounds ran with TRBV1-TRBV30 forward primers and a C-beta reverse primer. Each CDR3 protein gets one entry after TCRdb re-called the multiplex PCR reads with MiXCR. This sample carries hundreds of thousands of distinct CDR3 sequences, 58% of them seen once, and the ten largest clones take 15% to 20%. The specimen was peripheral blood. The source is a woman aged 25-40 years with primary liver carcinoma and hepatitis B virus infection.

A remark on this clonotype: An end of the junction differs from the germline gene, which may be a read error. The DNA for the CDR3 is TGTGCCAACAGCCAAGGGATCGGGACGAATACGCAGTATTTT. Translation gives CANSQGIGTNTQYF. The chain couples TRBV4-2 to TRBJ2-3, with D perhaps being TRBD1 or TRBD2 (5 bases each). Germline CDR1 reads LGHNA; CDR2 reads YNFKEQ. The CDR3 runs 14 residues.

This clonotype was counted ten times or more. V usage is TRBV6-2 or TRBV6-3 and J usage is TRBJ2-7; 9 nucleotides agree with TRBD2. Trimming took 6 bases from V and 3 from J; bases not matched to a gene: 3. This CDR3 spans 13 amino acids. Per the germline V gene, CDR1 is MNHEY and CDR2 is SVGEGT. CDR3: CASSKTSGYEQYF. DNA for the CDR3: TGTGCCAGCAGCAAGACTAGCGGCTACGAGCAGTACTTC.

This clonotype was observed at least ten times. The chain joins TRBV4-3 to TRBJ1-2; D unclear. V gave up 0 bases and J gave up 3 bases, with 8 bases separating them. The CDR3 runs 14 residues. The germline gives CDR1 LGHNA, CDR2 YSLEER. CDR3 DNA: TGCGCCAGCAGCCAAGATCTCGGGTACTATGGCTACACCTTC. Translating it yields CASSQDLGYYGYTF.

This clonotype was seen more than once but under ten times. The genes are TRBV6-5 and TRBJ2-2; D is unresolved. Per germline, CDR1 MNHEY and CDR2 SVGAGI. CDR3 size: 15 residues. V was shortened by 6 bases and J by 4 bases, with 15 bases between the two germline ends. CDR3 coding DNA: TGTGCCAGCAGGACCTCCCGGTCCGGCACCGGGGAGCTGTTTTTT. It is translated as CASRTSRSGTGELFF.

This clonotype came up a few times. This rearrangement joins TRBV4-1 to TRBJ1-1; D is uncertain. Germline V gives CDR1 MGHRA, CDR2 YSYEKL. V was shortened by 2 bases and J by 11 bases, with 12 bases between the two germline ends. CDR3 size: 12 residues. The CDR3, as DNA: TGCGCCAGCAGCCAAACAAGCCGGCCCGCTTTCTTT. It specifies CASSQTSRPAFF.

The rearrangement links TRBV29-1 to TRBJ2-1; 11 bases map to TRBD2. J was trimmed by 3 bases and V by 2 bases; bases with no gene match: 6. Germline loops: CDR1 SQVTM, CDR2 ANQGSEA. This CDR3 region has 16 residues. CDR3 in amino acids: CSVETTSGKYYNEQFF. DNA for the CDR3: TGCAGCGTTGAAACGACTAGCGGGAAATACTACAATGAGCAGTTCTTC.

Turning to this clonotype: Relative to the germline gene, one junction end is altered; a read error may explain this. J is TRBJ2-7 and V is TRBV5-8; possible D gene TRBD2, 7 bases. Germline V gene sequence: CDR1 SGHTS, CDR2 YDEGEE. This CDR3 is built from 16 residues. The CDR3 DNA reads TGTGTCAGCAGCTTGGGAGGGCAGGGGTTCTCCTACGAGCAGTACTTC. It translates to CVSSLGGQGFSYEQYF.

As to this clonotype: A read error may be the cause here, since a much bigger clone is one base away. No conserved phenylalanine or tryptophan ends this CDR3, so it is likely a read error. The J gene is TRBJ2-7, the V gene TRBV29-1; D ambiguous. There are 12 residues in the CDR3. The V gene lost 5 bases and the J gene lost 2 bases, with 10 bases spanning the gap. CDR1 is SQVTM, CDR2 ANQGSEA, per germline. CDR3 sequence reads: CSVRPSPYEQYI. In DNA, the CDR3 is TGCAGCGTTCGGCCAAGCCCCTACGAGCAGTACATC.

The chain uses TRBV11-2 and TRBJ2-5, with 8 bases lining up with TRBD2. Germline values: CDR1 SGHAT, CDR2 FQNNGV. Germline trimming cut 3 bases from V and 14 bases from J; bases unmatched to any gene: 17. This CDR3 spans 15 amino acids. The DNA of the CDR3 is TGTGCCAGCAGCTTCACTAGCGGAAGCTCCTACGAGCGCTACTTC. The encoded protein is CASSFTSGSSYERYF.

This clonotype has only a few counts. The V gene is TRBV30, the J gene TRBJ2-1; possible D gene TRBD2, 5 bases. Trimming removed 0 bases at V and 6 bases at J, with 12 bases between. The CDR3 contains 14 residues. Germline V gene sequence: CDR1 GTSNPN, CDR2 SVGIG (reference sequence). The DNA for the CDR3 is TGTGCCTGGAGTGTACAACTAGTAGGCAATGAGCAGTTCTTC. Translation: CAWSVQLVGNEQFF.

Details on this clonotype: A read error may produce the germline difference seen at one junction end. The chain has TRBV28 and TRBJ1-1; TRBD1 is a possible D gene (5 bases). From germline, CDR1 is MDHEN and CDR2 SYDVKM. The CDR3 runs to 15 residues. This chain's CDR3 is CASTKSSGRNIEAFF. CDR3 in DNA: TGTGCCAGCACCAAAAGTTCAGGGCGGAACATTGAAGCTTTCTTT.

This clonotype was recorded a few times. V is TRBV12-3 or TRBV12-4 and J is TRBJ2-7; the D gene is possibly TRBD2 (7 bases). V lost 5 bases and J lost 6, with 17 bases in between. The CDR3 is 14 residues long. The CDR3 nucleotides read TGTGCCAGCAGTGTACGCGGGGGCGCAGGCGAGCAGTACTTC. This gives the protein CASSVRGGAGEQYF.

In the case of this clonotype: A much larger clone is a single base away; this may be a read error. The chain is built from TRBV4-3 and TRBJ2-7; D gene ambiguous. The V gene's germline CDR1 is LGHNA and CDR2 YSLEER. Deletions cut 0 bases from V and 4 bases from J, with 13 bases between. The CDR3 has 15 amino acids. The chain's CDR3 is CASSQDSWIIYEQYF. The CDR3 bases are TGCGCCAGCAGCCAAGATAGCTGGATAATTTACGAGCAGTACTTC.

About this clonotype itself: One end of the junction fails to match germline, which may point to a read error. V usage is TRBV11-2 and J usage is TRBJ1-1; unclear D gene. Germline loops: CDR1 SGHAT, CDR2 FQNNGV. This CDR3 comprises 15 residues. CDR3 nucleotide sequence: TGTGCCAGCAGCTTATTCCCCAAGGAGAACACTGAGGCTTTCTTT. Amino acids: CASSLFPKENTEAFF.

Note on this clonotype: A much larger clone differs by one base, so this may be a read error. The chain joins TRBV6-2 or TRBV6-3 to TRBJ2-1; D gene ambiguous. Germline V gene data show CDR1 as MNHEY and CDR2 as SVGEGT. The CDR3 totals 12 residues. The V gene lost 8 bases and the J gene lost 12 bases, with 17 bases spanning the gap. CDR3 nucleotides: TGTGCCAGCGGAGAAGGACCTACACCGCAGTTCTTC. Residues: CASGEGPTPQFF.

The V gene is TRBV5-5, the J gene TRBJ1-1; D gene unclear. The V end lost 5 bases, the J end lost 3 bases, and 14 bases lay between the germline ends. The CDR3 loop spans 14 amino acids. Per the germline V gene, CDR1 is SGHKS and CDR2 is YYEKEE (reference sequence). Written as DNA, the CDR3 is TGTGCCAGCAGGCCAGAGGTTTTCGACACTGAAGCTTTCTTT. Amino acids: CASRPEVFDTEAFF.

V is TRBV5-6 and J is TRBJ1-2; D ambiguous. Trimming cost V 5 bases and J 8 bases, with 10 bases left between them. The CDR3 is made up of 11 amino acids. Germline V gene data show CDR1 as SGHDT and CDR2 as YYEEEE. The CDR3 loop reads CASRTLGGYTF. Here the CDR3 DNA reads TGTGCCAGCAGGACTTTAGGGGGCTACACCTTC.

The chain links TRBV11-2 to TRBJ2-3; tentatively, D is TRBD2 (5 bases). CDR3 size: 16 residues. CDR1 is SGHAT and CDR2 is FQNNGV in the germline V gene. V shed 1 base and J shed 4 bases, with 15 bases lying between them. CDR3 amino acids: CASSLGAELVADTQYF. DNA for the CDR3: TGTGCCAGCAGCTTAGGAGCGGAACTGGTCGCAGATACGCAGTATTTT.